This TCR beta chain was captured in a study of T cells in Graves' hyperthyroidism and ophthalmopathy. The TCR beta CDR3 regions underwent amplification using RNA transcripts as the source. TCR CDR3 regions were first amplified by RT-PCR with HTBI primers. TCRdb redid the calling of the multiplex PCR reads with MiXCR, one entry per CDR3 protein. The sample lists a few hundred thousand distinct CDR3 sequences; 15% to 17% were seen once. This clonotype was detected only a few times. Exclusion criteria comprised uncontrolled infection, other autoimmune disease, pregnancy or lactation. The origin of this receptor is a woman aged 18-30 years with Graves' hyperthyroidism that later progressed to Graves' ophthalmopathy. The material sequenced was blood.

The CDR3 coding sequence is TGTGCCAGCAAGCCGGGACTAAACACCGGGGAGCTGTTTTTT. It translates to CASKPGLNTGELFF. The gene calls are TRBV27 and TRBJ2-2; TRBD2 aligns across 7 bases. With 7 bases clipped from V and 2 bases from J, the junction kept 4 bases outside the gene matches. Germline V CDR1 and CDR2: MNHEY, SMNVEV (reference sequence). This CDR3 is 14 amino acids long.